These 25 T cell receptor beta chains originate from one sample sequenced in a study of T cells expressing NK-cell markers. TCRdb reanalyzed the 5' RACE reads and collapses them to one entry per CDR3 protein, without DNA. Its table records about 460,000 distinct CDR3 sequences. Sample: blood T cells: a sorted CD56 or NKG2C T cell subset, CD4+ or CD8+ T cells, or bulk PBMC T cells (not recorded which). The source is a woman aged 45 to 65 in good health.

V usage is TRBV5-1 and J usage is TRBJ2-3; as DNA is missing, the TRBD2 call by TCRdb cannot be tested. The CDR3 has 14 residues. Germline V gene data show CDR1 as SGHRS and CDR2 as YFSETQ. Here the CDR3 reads CASSFGGLAGTQYF.

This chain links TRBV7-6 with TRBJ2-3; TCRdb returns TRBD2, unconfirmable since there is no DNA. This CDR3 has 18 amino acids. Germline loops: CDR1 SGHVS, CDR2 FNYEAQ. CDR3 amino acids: CASSLGVTSGSGADTQYF.

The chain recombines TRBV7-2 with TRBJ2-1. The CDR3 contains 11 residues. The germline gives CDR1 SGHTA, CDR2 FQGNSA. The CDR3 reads CASSFEWEQFF.

This CDR3 is CASSPGVSSYNEQFF. The chain couples TRBV3-1 to TRBJ2-1; lacking DNA, the TRBD2 call made by TCRdb goes unchecked. Per germline, CDR1 LGHDT and CDR2 YNNKEL (reference sequence). This CDR3 contains 15 residues.

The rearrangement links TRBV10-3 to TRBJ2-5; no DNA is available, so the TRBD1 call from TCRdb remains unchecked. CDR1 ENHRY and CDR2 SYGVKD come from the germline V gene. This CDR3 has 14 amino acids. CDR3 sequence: CAISESRQQETQYF.

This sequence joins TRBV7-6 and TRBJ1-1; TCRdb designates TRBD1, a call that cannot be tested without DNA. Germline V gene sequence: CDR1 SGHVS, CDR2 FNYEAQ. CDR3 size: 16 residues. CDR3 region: CASSLTQGVINTEAFF.

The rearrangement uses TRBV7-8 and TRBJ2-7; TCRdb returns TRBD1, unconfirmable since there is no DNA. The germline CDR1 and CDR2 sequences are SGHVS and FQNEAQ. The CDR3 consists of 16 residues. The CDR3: CASRPTTGQAPYEQYF. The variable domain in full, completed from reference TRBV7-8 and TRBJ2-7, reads GAGVSQSPRYKVAKRGQDVALRCDPISGHVSLFWYQQALGQGPEFLTYFQNEAQLDKSGLPSDRFFAERPEGSVSTLKIQRTQQEDSAVYLCASRPTTGQAPYEQYFGPGTRLTVT.

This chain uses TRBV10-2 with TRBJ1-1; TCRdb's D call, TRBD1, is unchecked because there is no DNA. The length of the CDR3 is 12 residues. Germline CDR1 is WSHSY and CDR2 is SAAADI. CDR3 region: CASSGGLGEAFF.

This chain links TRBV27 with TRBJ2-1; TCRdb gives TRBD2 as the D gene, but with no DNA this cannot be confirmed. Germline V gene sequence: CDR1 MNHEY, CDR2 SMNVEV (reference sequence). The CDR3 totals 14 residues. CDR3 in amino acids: CASSLQREFGEQFF.

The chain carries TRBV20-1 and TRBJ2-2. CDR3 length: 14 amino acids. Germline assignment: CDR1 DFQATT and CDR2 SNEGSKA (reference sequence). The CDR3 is CSAREGRVTGELFF.

CDR3 region: CSGGVGGEQFF. The chain carries TRBV29-1 and TRBJ2-1; there is no DNA to check the TCRdb D call of TRBD1. This CDR3 region has 11 residues. Germline V gene lookup returns CDR1 SQVTM and CDR2 ANQGSEA.

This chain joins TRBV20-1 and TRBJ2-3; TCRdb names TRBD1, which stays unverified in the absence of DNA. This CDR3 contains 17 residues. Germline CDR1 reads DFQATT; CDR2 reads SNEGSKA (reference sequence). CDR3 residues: CSATGGGQGGDTDTQYF.

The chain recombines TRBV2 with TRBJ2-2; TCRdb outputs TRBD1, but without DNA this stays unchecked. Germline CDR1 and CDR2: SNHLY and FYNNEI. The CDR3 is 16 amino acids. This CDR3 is CASSVWAKLITGELFF.

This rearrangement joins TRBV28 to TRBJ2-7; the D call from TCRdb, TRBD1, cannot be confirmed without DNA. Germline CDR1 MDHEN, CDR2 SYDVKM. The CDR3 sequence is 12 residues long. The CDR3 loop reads CASSYKLSPAYF. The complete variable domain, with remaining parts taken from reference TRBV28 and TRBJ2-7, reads DVKVTQSSRYLVKRTGEKVFLECVQDMDHENMFWYRQDPGLGLRLIYFSYDVKMKEKGDIPEGYSVSREKKERFSLILESASTNQTSMYLCASSYKLSPAYFGPGTRLTVT.

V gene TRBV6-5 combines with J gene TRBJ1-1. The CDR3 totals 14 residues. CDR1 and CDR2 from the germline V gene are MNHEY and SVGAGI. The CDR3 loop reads CASSLTQVSTEAFF.

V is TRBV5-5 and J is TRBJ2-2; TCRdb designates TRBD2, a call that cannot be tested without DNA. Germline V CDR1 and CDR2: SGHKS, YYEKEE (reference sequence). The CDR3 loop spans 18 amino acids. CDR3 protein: CASSSRLAGVGVTGELFF. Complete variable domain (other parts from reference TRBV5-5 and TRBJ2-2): DAGVTQSPTHLIKTRGQQVTLRCSPISGHKSVSWYQQVLGQGPQFIFQYYEKEERGRGNFPDRFSARQFPNYSSELNVNALLLGDSALYLCASSSRLAGVGVTGELFFGEGSRLTVL.

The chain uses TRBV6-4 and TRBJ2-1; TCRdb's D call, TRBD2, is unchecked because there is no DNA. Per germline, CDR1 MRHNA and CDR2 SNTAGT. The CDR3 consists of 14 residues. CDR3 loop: CASRPGLATNEQFF.

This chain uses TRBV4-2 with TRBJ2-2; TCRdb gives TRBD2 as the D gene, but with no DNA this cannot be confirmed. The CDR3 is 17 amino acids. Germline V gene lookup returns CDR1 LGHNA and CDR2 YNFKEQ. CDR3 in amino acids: CASSQEGLAGRTGELFF.

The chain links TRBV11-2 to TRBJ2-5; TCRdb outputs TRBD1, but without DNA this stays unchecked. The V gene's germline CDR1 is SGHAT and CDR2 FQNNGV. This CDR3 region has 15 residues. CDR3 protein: CASSISGGLGETQYF.

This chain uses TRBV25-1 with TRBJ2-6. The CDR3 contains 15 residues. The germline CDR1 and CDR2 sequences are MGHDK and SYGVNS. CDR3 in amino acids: CASSEFGAGANVLTF.

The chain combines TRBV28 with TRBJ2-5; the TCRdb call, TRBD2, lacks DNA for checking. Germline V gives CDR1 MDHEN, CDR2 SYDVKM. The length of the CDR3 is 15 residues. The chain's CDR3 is CASKLPISGQETQYF.

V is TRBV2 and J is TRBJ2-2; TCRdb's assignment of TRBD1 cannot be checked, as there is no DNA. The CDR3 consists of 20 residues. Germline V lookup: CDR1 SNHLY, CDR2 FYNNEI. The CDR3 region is CASSDRQVLGSRIWTGELFF.

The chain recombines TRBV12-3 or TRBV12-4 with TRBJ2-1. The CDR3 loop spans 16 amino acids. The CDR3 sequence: CASSLSSGSFYNEQFF.

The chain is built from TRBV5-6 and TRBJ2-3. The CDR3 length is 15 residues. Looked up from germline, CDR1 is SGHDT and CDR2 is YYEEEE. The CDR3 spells CASSLGLFGTDTQYF.

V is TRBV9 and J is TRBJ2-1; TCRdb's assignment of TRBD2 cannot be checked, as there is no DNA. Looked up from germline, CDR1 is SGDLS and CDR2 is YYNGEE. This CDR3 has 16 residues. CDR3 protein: CASSVGTSGRVGEQFF.